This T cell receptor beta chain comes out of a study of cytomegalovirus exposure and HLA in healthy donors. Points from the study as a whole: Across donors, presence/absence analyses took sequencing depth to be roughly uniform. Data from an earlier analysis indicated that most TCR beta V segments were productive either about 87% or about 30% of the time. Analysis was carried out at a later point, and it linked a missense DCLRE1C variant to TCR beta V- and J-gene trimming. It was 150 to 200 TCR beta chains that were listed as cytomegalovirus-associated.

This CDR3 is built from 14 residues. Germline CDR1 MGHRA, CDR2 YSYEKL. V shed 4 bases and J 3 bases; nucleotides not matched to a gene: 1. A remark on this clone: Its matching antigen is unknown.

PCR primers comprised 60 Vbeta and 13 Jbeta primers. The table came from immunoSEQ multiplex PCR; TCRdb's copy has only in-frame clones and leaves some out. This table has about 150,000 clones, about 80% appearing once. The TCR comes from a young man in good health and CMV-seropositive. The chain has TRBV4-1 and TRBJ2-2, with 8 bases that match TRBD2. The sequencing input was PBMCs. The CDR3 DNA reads TGCGCCAGCAGCCGACTAGCGTACACCGGGGAGCTGTTTTTT. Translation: CASSRLAYTGELFF.